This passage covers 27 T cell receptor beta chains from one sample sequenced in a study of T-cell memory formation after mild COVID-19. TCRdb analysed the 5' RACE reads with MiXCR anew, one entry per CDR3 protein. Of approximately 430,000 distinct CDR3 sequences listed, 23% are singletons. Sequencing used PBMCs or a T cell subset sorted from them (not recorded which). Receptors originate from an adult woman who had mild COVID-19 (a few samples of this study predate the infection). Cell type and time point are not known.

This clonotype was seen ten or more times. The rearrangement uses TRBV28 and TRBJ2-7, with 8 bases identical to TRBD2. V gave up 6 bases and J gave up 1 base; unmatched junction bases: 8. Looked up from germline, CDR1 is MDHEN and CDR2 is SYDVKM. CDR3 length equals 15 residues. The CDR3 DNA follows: TGTGCCAGCAGCCCCCGGGGGGGAGGTTCCTACGAGCAGTACTTC. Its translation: CASSPRGGGSYEQYF.

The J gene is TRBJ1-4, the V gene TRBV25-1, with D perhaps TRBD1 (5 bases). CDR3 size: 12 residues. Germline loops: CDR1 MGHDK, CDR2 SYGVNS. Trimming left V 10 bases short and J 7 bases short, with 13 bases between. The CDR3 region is CANQMTVEKLFF. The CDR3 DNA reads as TGTGCCAACCAAATGACAGTTGAAAAACTGTTTTTT.

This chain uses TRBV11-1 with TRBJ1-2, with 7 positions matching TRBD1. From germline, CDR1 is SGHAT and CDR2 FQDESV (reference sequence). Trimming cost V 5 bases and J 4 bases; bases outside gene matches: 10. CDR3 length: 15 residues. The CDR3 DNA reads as TGTGCCAGCAGCGAGATCGACAGGGCGGGCTATGGCTACACCTTC. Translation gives CASSEIDRAGYGYTF.

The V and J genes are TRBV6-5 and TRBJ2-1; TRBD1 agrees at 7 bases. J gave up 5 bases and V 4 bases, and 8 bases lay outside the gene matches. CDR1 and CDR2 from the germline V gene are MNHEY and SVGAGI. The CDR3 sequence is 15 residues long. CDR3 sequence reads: CASSLGVTGNNEQFF. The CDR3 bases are TGTGCCAGCAGTTTAGGTGTGACAGGGAACAATGAGCAGTTCTTC.

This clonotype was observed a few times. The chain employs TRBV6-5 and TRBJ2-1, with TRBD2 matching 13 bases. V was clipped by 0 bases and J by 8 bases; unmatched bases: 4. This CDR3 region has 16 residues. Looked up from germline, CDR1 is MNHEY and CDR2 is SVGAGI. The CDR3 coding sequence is TGTGCCAGCAGTTACTCAGGACTAGCGGGAGTCCATGAGCAGTTCTTC. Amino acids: CASSYSGLAGVHEQFF.

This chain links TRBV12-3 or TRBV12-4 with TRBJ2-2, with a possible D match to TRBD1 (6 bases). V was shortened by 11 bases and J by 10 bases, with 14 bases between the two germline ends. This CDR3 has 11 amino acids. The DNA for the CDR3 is TGTGCCTTCTCAGGGGAGAAGGAGCTGTTTTTT. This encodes CAFSGEKELFF.

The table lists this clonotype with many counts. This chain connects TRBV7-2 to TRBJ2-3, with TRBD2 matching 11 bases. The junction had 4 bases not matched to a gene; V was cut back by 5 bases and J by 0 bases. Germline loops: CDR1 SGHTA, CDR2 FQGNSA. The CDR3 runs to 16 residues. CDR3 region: CASSPWTSGSTDTQYF. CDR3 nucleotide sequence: TGTGCCAGCAGCCCGTGGACTAGCGGGAGCACAGATACGCAGTATTTT.

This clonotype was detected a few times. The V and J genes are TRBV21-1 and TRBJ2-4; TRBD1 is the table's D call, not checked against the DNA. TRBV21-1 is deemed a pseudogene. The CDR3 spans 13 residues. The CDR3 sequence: CASARGRGNIQYF. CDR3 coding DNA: TGTGCCAGCGCCCGGGGTCGGGGAAACATTCAGTACTTC.

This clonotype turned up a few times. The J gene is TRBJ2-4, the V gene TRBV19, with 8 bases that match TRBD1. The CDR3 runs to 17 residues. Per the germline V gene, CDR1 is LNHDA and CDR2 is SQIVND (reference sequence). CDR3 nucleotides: TGTACGACACATTCGACAGGGGTGTTTCCAGCCAAAAACATTCAGTACTTC. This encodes CTTHSTGVFPAKNIQYF.

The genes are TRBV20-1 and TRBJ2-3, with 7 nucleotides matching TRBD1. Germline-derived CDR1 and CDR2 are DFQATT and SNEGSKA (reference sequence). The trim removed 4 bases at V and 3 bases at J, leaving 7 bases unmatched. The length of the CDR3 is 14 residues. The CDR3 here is CSAKTGLTTDTQYF. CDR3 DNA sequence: TGCAGTGCTAAGACAGGGCTAACGACAGATACGCAGTATTTT.

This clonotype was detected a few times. In DNA, the CDR3 is TGTGCCACCAGCAGAGGGGAGGCGGTGAACACCGGGGAGCTGTTTTTT. Translation: CATSRGEAVNTGELFF. V and J are TRBV15 and TRBJ2-2; a weak D match, TRBD2 (6 bases). CDR3 length equals 16 residues. Germline V gives CDR1 LNHNV, CDR2 YYDKDF (reference sequence). Trimming shortened V by 1 base and J by 1 base, and 10 bases separated the two germline ends.

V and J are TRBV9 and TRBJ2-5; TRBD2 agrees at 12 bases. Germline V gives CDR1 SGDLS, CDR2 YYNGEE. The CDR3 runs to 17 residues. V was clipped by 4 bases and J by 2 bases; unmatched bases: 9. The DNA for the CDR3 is TGTGCCAGCAGCCCAATCGGACTAGCGGGATCGCAAGAGACCCAGTACTTC. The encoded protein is CASSPIGLAGSQETQYF.

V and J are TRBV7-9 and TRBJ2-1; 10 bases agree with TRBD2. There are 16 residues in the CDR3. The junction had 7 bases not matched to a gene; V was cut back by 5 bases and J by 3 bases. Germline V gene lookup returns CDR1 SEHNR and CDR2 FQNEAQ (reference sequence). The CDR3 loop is CASSPRLAGYYNEQFF. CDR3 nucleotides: TGTGCCAGCAGCCCACGACTAGCGGGTTACTACAATGAGCAGTTCTTC.

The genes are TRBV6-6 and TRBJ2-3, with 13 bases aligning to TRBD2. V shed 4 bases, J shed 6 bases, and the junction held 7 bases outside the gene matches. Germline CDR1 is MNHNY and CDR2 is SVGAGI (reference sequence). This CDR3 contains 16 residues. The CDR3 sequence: CASSSQETSGRDTQYF. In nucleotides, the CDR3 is TGTGCCAGCAGTTCACAAGAGACTAGCGGGAGGGATACGCAGTATTTT.

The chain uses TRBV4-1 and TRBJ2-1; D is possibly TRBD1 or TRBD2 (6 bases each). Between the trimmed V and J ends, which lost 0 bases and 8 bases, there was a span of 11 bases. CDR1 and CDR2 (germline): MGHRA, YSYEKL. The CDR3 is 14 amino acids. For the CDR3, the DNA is TGCGCCAGCAGCCAAGAAGGGGGAGGTGATGAGCAGTTCTTC. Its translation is CASSQEGGGDEQFF.

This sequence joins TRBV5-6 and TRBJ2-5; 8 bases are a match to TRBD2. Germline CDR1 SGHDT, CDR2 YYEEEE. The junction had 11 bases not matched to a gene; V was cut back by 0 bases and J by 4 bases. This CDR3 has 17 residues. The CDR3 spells CASSLDGERERVETQYF. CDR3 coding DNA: TGTGCCAGCAGCTTGGATGGAGAGCGGGAGAGGGTAGAGACCCAGTACTTC.

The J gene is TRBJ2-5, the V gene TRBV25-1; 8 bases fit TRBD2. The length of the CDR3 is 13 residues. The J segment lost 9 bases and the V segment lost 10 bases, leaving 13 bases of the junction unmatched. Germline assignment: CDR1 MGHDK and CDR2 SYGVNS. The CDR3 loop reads CATDSGGPVSQYF. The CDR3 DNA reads TGTGCCACCGACTCGGGAGGGCCGGTGTCCCAGTACTTC. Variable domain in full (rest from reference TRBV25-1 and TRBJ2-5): EADIYQTPRYLVIGTGKKITLECSQTMGHDKMYWYQQDPGMELHLIHYSYGVNSTEKGDLSSESTVSRIRTEHFPLTLESARPSHTSQYLCATDSGGPVSQYFGPGTRLLVL.

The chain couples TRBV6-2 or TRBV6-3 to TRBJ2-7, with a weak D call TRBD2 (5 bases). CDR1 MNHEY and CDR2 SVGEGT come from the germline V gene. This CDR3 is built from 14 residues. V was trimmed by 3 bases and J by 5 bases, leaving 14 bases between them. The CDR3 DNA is TGTGCCAGCAGTTATGTTCGGGAAGGGAACGAGCAGTACTTC. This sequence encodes CASSYVREGNEQYF.

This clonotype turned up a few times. CDR3 residues: CASSLERDSSYYGYTF. The CDR3 nucleotides read TGTGCCAGCAGCTTAGAACGGGACAGCTCCTACTATGGCTACACCTTC. The chain couples TRBV7-8 to TRBJ1-2, with 7 nucleotides matching TRBD1. The germline CDR1 and CDR2 sequences are SGHVS and FQNEAQ. Trimming removed 1 base from V and 3 bases from J; junction bases left unmatched: 8. The CDR3 runs to 16 residues.

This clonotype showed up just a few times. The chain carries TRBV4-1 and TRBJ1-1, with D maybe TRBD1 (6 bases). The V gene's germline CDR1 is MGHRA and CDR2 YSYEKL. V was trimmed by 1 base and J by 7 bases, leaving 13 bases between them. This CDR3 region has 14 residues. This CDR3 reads CASSQAQGGSEAFF. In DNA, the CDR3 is TGCGCCAGCAGCCAAGCACAGGGAGGTAGTGAAGCTTTCTTT.

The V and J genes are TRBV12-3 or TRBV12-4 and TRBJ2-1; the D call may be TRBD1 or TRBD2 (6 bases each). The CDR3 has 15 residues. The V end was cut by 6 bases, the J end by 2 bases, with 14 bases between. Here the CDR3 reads CASSHTGGPYNEQFF. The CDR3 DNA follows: TGTGCCAGCAGCCATACCGGGGGCCCCTACAATGAGCAGTTCTTC.

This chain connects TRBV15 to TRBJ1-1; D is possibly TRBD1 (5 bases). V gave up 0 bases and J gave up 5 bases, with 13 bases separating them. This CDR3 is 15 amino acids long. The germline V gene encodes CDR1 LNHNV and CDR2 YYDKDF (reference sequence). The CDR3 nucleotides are TGTGCCACCAGCAGAGAAGAAGGGGTGAGGACTGAAGCTTTCTTT. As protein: CATSREEGVRTEAFF. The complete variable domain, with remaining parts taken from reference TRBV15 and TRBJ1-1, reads DAMVIQNPRYQVTQFGKPVTLSCSQTLNHNVMYWYQQKSSQAPKLLFHYYDKDFNNEADTPDNFQSRRPNTSFCFLDIRSPGLGDTAMYLCATSREEGVRTEAFFGQGTRLTVV.

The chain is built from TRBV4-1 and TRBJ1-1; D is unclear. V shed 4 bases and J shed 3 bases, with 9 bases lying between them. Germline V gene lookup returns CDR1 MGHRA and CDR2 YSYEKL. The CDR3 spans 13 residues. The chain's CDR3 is CASSLKGDTEAFF. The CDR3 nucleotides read TGCGCCAGCAGCCTCAAGGGAGACACTGAAGCTTTCTTT.

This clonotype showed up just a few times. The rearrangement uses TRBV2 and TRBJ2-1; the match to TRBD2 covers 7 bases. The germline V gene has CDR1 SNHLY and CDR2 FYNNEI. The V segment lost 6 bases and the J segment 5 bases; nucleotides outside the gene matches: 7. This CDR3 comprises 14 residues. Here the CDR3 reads CASRHRGEHNEQFF. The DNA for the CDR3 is TGTGCCAGCAGACACCGGGGGGAACACAATGAGCAGTTCTTC.

The CDR3 DNA reads TGTGCCAGCAGCCCGATGACAGGGAACGGCTACACCTTC. This gives the protein CASSPMTGNGYTF. The chain uses TRBV3-1 and TRBJ1-2; 7 bases fit TRBD1. CDR3 length: 13 amino acids. V lost 4 bases and J lost 8; bases outside the gene matches: 7. CDR1 is LGHDT and CDR2 is YNNKEL in the germline V gene (reference sequence).

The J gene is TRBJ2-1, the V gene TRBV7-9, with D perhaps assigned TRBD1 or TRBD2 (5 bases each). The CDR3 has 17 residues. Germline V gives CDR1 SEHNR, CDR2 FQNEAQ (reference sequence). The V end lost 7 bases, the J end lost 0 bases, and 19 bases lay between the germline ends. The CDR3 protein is CASTLRDGKSSYNEQFF. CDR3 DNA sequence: TGTGCCAGCACCCTTCGGGACGGTAAGAGCTCCTACAATGAGCAGTTCTTC.

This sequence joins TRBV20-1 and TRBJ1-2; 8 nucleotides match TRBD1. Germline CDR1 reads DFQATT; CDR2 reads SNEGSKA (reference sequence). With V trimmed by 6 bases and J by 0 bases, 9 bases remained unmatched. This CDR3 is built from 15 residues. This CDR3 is CSASLDRVANYGYTF. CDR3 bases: TGCAGTGCCTCACTGGACAGGGTTGCTAACTATGGCTACACCTTC.